This T cell receptor (beta chain) was captured in a study of CD8+ T cells in alopecia areata. Study-level points and caveats: An increase in clonality over normal scalp was evident in lesional scalp, especially alopecia totalis/universalis.

Following extraction, RNA underwent reverse transcription to cDNA, which served as the sequencing template. The method was immunoSEQ multiplex PCR; TCRdb's version includes in-frame clones alone and lacks a portion of them. The sample has over 90,000 clones, approximately 58% seen once; the top ten hold around 8.8%. This CDR3 comprises 15 residues. Trimming removed 0 bases at V and 2 bases at J, with 11 bases between. CDR1 and CDR2 (germline): SNHLY, FYNNEI. In regard to this clone: Its specificity is not known.

The sequence was collected from a human donor in good health. Input material: CD4+ T cells sorted from blood. V usage is TRBV2 and J usage is TRBJ2-7; D is ambiguous. Written as DNA, the CDR3 is TGTGCCAGCAGTGAAGCGAGGAGTGTAACCTACGAGCAGTACTTC. It encodes CASSEARSVTYEQYF.